The subject of this entry is one T cell receptor beta chain. The record originates from a study of T-cell reconstitution after alpha-beta-depleted transplantation in children. Germline V CDR1 and CDR2: SGHVS, FNYEAQ. V lost 5 bases and J 0 bases, leaving 11 bases between the germline ends. The CDR3 is 14 residues long. Unique molecular identifiers were used to barcode this TCRbeta library. Via MiXCR, TCRdb re-called the PCR reads, giving one row per CDR3 protein. The table lists roughly 500,000 distinct CDR3 sequences, around 17% of them singletons. The chain is built from TRBV7-6 and TRBJ2-7, with D unclear. The material sequenced was PBMCs from the stem cell graft donor, taken from the stem cell graft. The receptor was isolated from a human donor who donated a stem cell graft to a child with acute lymphoblastic leukemia. The CDR3: CASSHYTSSYEQYF. CDR3 DNA sequence: TGTGCCAGCAGCCATTATACCTCCTCCTACGAGCAGTACTTC.